A selection of T cell receptor beta chains follows, all from one sample in a study of blood T cell repertoires in COVID-19. TCRdb's copy holds only in-frame clones and misses some; the assay was immunoSEQ multiplex PCR. The repertoire holds 470,000 or so clones, about 89% seen once, with roughly 4% in the top ten. Sample: peripheral blood. These receptors were obtained from a woman aged 25 to 39 with acute or convalescent COVID-19. Each CDR3 is given with its conserved first and last residue. The order of the fields is D gene, J gene, V gene, clone size, CDR3 length, CDR3 protein, CDR3 DNA. The D gene is left open where the match is weak. Only some rows state a clone size, as once, few, many or a class for expanded clones.

. TRBJ1-4 TRBV25-1 . 15 CASSVRTALHEKLFF TGTGCCAGCAGTGTTAGGACAGCTTTACATGAAAAACTGTTTTTT
. TRBJ1-1 TRBV18 . 14 CASSPFTGYTEAFF TGTGCCAGCTCACCTTTTACAGGGTACACTGAAGCTTTCTTT
. TRBJ2-5 TRBV28 once 15 CASIQPGTGQETQYF TGTGCCAGCATCCAACCCGGGACTGGACAAGAGACCCAGTACTTC
. TRBJ1-5 TRBV5-8 . 15 CASSSGTLSNQPQHF TGTGCCAGCAGCTCCGGGACACTTTCCAATCAGCCCCAGCATTTT
. TRBJ1-2 TRBV5-4 . 13 CASSIPGQYGYTF TGTGCCAGCAGCATACCAGGACAGTATGGCTACACCTTC
TRBD1 TRBJ2-1 TRBV10-1 . 13 CASSRTGQGEQFF TGCGCCAGCAGTCGGACAGGGCAGGGTGAGCAGTTCTTC
. TRBJ1-5 TRBV5-3 . 14 CARSLIRGWQPQHF TGTGCCAGAAGCTTAATAAGGGGGTGGCAGCCCCAGCATTTT
. TRBJ1-1 TRBV15 . 19 CATSRDLGNRVIGNTEAFF TGTGCCACCAGCAGAGATCTGGGAAACAGGGTTATCGGGAACACTGAAGCTTTCTTT
TRBD1 TRBJ2-1 TRBV27 . 16 CASRRRQGDSYNEQFF TGTGCCAGCAGACGTCGACAGGGGGACTCCTACAATGAGCAGTTCTTC
. TRBJ2-7 TRBV12-3/TRBV12-4 . 12 CASSTSSYEQYF TGTGCCAGCAGTACTAGCTCCTACGAGCAGTACTTC
. TRBJ2-7 TRBV7-2 . 15 CASSPTPGGPHEQYF TGTGCCAGCAGCCCGACTCCCGGGGGGCCCCACGAGCAGTACTTC
TRBD1 TRBJ2-7 TRBV7-9 . 17 CASSSTRPGQGAGEQYF TGTGCCAGCAGCTCAACTCGCCCGGGACAGGGGGCGGGGGAGCAGTACTTC
TRBD1 TRBJ2-5 TRBV4-2 . 14 CASSQTDRGETQYF TGTGCCAGCAGCCAAACGGACAGGGGAGAGACCCAGTACTTC
. TRBJ1-6 TRBV19 once 14 CASSGRGSSSPLHF TGTGCCAGTAGTGGCAGGGGTTCAAGTTCACCCCTCCACTTT
. TRBJ2-1 TRBV19 . 15 CASSSRVGPYNEQFF TGTGCCAGTAGTAGCAGGGTGGGCCCCTACAATGAGCAGTTCTTC
. TRBJ2-3 TRBV2 . 14 CASSERVRADTQYF TGTGCCAGCAGTGAGAGGGTTCGGGCAGATACGCAGTATTTT